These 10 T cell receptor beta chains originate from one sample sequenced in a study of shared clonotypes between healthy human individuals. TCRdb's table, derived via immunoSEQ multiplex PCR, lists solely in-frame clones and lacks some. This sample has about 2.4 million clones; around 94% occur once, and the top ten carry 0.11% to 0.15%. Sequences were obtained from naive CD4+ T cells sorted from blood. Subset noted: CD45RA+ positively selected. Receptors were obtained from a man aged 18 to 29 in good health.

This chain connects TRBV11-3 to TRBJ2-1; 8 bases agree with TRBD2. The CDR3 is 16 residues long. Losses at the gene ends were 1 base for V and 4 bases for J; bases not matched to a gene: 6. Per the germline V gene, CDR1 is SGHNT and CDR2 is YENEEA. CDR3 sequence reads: CASSLVGTRAYNEQFF. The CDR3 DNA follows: TGTGCCAGCAGCTTAGTAGGGACTAGAGCGTACAATGAGCAGTTCTTC.

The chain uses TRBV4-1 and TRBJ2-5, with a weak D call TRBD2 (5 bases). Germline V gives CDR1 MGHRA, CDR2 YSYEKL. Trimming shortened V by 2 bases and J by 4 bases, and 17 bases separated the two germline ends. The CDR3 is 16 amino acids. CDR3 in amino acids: CASSQTTGARVETQYF. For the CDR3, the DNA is TGCGCCAGCAGCCAAACGACCGGCGCGAGGGTAGAGACCCAGTACTTC.

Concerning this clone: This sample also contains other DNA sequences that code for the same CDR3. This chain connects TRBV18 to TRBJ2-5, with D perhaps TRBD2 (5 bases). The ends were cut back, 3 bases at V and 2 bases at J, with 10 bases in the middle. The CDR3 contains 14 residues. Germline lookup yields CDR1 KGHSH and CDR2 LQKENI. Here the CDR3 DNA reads TGTGCCAGCTCACCTCGTGGAGGTCAAGAGACCCAGTACTTC. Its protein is CASSPRGGQETQYF.

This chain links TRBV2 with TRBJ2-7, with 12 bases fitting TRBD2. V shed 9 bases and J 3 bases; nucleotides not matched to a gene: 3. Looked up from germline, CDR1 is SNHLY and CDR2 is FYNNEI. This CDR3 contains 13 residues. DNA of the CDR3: TGTGCCAGGAAGACTAGCGGGGGCTACGAGCAGTACTTC. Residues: CARKTSGGYEQYF.

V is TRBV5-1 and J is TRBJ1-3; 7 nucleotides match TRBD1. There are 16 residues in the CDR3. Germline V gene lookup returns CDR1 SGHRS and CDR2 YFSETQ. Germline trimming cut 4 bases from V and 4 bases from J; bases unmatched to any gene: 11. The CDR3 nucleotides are TGCGCCAGCAGCCCTGGACGGGACAGCCTGGGAAACACCATATATTTT. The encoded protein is CASSPGRDSLGNTIYF.

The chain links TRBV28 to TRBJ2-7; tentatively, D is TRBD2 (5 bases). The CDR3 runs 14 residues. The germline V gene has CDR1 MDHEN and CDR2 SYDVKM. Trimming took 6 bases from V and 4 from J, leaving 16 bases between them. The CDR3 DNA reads TGTGCCAGCAGAGACCGGGGTAGTTGGTACGAGCAGTACTTC. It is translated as CASRDRGSWYEQYF. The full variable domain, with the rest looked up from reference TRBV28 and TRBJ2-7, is DVKVTQSSRYLVKRTGEKVFLECVQDMDHENMFWYRQDPGLGLRLIYFSYDVKMKEKGDIPEGYSVSREKKERFSLILESASTNQTSMYLCASRDRGSWYEQYFGPGTRLTVT.

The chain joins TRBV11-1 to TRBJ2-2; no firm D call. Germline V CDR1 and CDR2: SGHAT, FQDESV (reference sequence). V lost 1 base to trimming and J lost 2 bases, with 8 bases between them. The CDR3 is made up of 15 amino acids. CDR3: CASSLGTVNTGELFF. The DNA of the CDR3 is TGTGCCAGCAGCTTAGGTACAGTTAACACCGGGGAGCTGTTTTTT.

The CDR3 bases are TGCAGCGTAGGACAGGGAATGAACTATGGCTACACCTTC. It encodes CSVGQGMNYGYTF. This chain uses TRBV29-1 with TRBJ1-2; 8 bases line up with TRBD1. The CDR3 length is 13 residues. Germline CDR1 is SQVTM and CDR2 is ANQGSEA. The V gene end was trimmed by 6 bases and the J gene end by 2 bases; junction bases not matched to a gene: 5.

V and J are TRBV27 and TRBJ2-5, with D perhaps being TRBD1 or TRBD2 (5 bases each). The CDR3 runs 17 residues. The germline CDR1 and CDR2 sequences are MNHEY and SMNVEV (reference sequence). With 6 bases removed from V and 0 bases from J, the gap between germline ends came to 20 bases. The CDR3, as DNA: TGTGCCAGCAGCCCTCAGGGACCAACCCTATACCAAGAGACCCAGTACTTC. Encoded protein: CASSPQGPTLYQETQYF.

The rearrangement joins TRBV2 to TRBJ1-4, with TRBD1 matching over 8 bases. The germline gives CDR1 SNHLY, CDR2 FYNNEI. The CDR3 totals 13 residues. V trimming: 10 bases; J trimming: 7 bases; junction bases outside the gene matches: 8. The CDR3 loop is CATRTGLVEKLFF. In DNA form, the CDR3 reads TGTGCCACTAGGACAGGGTTGGTTGAAAAACTGTTTTTT. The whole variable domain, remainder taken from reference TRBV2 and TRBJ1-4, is EPEVTQTPSHQVTQMGQEVILRCVPISNHLYFYWYRQILGQKVEFLVSFYNNEISEKSEIFDDQFSVERPDGSNFTLKIRSTKLEDSAMYFCATRTGLVEKLFFGSGTQLSVL.